One and the same sample provided the 23 T cell receptor beta chains below, sequenced in a study of blood T cell repertoires in COVID-19. Only in-frame clones appear in the TCRdb table, and some are missing; sequencing was by immunoSEQ multiplex PCR. The sample contains some 200,000 clones, about 78% of which appear only once. The sample taken for sequencing was PBMCs or T cells enriched from blood (not recorded which). The receptors derive from a woman in her fifties or sixties who had recovered from COVID-19.

The rearrangement links TRBV7-4 to TRBJ2-1, with 11 bases identical to TRBD2. CDR1 and CDR2 from the germline V gene are SGHVT and SQSDAQ. The junction had 8 bases not matched to a gene; V was cut back by 2 bases and J by 5 bases. The CDR3 sequence is 17 residues long. The CDR3 nucleotides read TGTGCCAGCAGCTTACCGGGACTAGCGGCCATCAACAATGAGCAGTTCTTC. Translation gives CASSLPGLAAINNEQFF. The variable domain in full, completed from reference TRBV7-4 and TRBJ2-1, reads GAGVSQSPRYKVAKRGRDVALRCDSISGHVTLYWYRQTLGQGSEVLTYSQSDAQRDKSGRPSGRFSAERPERSVSTLKIQRTEQGDSAVYLCASSLPGLAAINNEQFFGPGTRLTVL.

The J gene is TRBJ2-7, the V gene TRBV7-2, with D hard to call. Trimming removed 3 bases from V and 4 bases from J, with 10 bases in between. The germline CDR1 and CDR2 sequences are SGHTA and FQGNSA. The CDR3 runs to 13 residues. DNA for the CDR3: TGTGCCAGCAGCTTCTCTCCTTCTTACGAGCAGTACTTC. Translated: CASSFSPSYEQYF.

The genes are TRBV5-4 and TRBJ2-7; possible D gene TRBD2, 6 bases. This CDR3 spans 14 amino acids. V was clipped by 3 bases and J by 5 bases, with 15 bases between them. From germline, CDR1 is SGHNT and CDR2 YYREEE (reference sequence). This chain's CDR3 is CASSSEYSGDEQYF. The CDR3 nucleotides are TGTGCCAGCAGCTCGGAGTACTCGGGGGACGAGCAGTACTTC. The full variable domain, rest sourced from reference TRBV5-4 and TRBJ2-7, is ETGVTQSPTHLIKTRGQQVTLRCSSQSGHNTVSWYQQALGQGPQFIFQYYREEENGRGNFPPRFSGLQFPNYSSELNVNALELDDSALYLCASSSEYSGDEQYFGPGTRLTVT.

Of note for this clone: The sample holds other DNA sequences that translate to the same CDR3. V is TRBV5-1 and J is TRBJ1-4, with D maybe TRBD1 (6 bases). Germline V gene data show CDR1 as SGHRS and CDR2 as YFSETQ. This CDR3 contains 14 residues. The V end was cut by 4 bases, the J end by 4 bases, with 11 bases between. DNA for the CDR3: TGCGCCAGCAGCCCAGGACAGATTAATGAAAAACTGTTTTTT. This encodes CASSPGQINEKLFF.

This clone occurred a few times. The V and J genes are TRBV28 and TRBJ2-7; perhaps TRBD1 as D (6 bases). Trimming stripped 5 bases from V and 6 bases from J, with 20 bases between. Looked up from germline, CDR1 is MDHEN and CDR2 is SYDVKM. The CDR3 totals 15 residues. CDR3: CASSPSGTISPEQYF. The CDR3 DNA follows: TGTGCCAGCAGTCCTTCCGGGACAATTTCTCCCGAGCAGTACTTC.

The V call is TRBV2, the J call TRBJ2-1; D is unresolved. The CDR3 runs 14 residues. The germline V gene has CDR1 SNHLY and CDR2 FYNNEI. V was cut by 0 bases and J by 7 bases, with 10 bases left in between. The CDR3 protein is CASSEATRWNEQFF. CDR3 sequence (DNA): TGTGCCAGCAGTGAAGCAACTCGGTGGAATGAGCAGTTCTTC.

The chain links TRBV19 to TRBJ2-3; TRBD2 aligns across 11 bases. There are 17 residues in the CDR3. The germline V gene has CDR1 LNHDA and CDR2 SQIVND (reference sequence). The V segment lost 4 bases and the J segment 7 bases; nucleotides outside the gene matches: 13. The CDR3 is CASSRPYTSGRNNTQYF. CDR3 DNA: TGTGCCAGTAGTAGGCCCTATACTAGCGGGAGAAACAATACGCAGTATTTT. The full variable domain, its missing parts supplied by reference TRBV19 and TRBJ2-3, is DGGITQSPKYLFRKEGQNVTLSCEQNLNHDAMYWYRQDPGQGLRLIYYSQIVNDFQKGDIAEGYSVSREKKESFPLTVTSAQKNPTAFYLCASSRPYTSGRNNTQYFGPGTRLTVL.

This clone was counted only a few times. The chain links TRBV27 to TRBJ1-2; no clear D gene. The germline V gene has CDR1 MNHEY and CDR2 SMNVEV (reference sequence). V dropped 0 bases and J dropped 8 bases, with 13 bases sitting between them. The CDR3 runs 14 residues. The DNA of the CDR3 is TGTGCCAGCAGTTTATCGGGAGCCCTAGGGGGCTACACCTTC. It specifies CASSLSGALGGYTF.

The chain couples TRBV15 to TRBJ2-2; tentatively, D is TRBD2 (6 bases). V lost 4 bases to trimming and J lost 4 bases, with 22 bases between them. Germline loops: CDR1 LNHNV, CDR2 YYDKDF (reference sequence). This CDR3 has 18 amino acids. DNA of the CDR3: TGTGCCACCAGCATAGGGCGGGGCACCGGAGGGGTCACCGGGGAGCTGTTTTTT. Its translation: CATSIGRGTGGVTGELFF.

The V call is TRBV30, the J call TRBJ2-5; TRBD1 agrees at 11 bases. This CDR3 region has 18 residues. Germline V gives CDR1 GTSNPN, CDR2 SVGIG (reference sequence). V shed 2 bases, J shed 1 base, and the junction held 12 bases outside the gene matches. The CDR3 region is CAWSRSYYGTGGQETQYF. CDR3 nucleotide sequence: TGTGCCTGGAGTCGTTCGTACTACGGGACAGGGGGCCAAGAGACCCAGTACTTC.

This sequence joins TRBV28 and TRBJ1-3; possibly TRBD1 for D (5 bases). This CDR3 has 13 amino acids. CDR1 is MDHEN and CDR2 is SYDVKM in the germline V gene. The V gene lost 6 bases and the J gene lost 2 bases, with 8 bases spanning the gap. In nucleotides, the CDR3 is TGTGCCAGCAGCGACAGTGCTGGAAACACCATATATTTT. Translated, it gives CASSDSAGNTIYF.

This clone was counted a single time. The chain has TRBV5-1 and TRBJ1-1, with a possible D match to TRBD1 (5 bases). The CDR3 spans 15 residues. CDR1 is SGHRS, CDR2 YFSETQ, per germline. Deletions cut 7 bases from V and 5 bases from J, with 21 bases between. CDR3 in DNA: TGCGCCAGCCGTAGGATCGGGGGAAGTTTAACTGAAGCTTTCTTT. It is translated as CASRRIGGSLTEAFF.

The chain has TRBV28 and TRBJ1-2; D not certain. CDR3 size: 13 residues. Trimming removed 2 bases from V and 4 bases from J, with 8 bases in between. Germline loops: CDR1 MDHEN, CDR2 SYDVKM. CDR3 nucleotides: TGTGCCAGCAGTTTACAGGTGATCTATGGCTACACCTTC. It encodes CASSLQVIYGYTF.

In this sample, this clone turned up many times. The rearrangement links TRBV27 to TRBJ2-2; D is perhaps TRBD2 (6 bases). Trimming stripped 5 bases from V and 4 bases from J, with 11 bases between. The CDR3 runs 14 residues. Germline CDR1 and CDR2: MNHEY and SMNVEV (reference sequence). CDR3 in DNA: TGTGCCAGCAGTCCCTCAGCGGGCACCGGGGAGCTGTTTTTT. Encoded protein: CASSPSAGTGELFF.

CDR3 protein: CASSPRQGDTGELFF. The CDR3 region has the DNA TGTGCCAGCAGCCCCCGCCAGGGTGACACCGGGGAGCTGTTTTTT. The V and J genes are TRBV7-9 and TRBJ2-2, with D possibly TRBD1 on 5 matching bases. The germline V and J ends were trimmed by 5 bases and 3 bases, with 13 bases remaining between them. Germline lookup yields CDR1 SEHNR and CDR2 FQNEAQ (reference sequence). The CDR3 consists of 15 residues. The variable domain in full, completed from reference TRBV7-9 and TRBJ2-2, reads DTGVSQNPRHKITKRGQNVTFRCDPISEHNRLYWYRQTLGQGPEFLTYFQNEAQLEKSRLLSDRFSAERPKGSFSTLEIQRTEQGDSAMYLCASSPRQGDTGELFFGEGSRLTVL.

In this sample, this clone turned up many times. V usage is TRBV10-3 and J usage is TRBJ2-7; no firm D call. Between the trimmed V and J ends, which lost 3 bases and 0 bases, there was a span of 12 bases. This CDR3 contains 15 residues. Germline V CDR1 and CDR2: ENHRY, SYGVKD. CDR3 nucleotides: TGTGCCATCAGTGACCGAGGAAGCCGCTCCTACGAGCAGTACTTC. Translation gives CAISDRGSRSYEQYF.

This clone was observed a handful of times. This chain links TRBV18 with TRBJ1-1; 8 bases are shared with TRBD1. This CDR3 region has 16 residues. V lost 5 bases to trimming and J lost 1 base; unmatched junction nucleotides: 9. Germline V gene data show CDR1 as KGHSH and CDR2 as LQKENI. The DNA of the CDR3 is TGTGCCAGCTCATTATCAACCGGGACAGGGAACACTGAAGCTTTCTTT. Protein sequence: CASSLSTGTGNTEAFF.

The chain carries TRBV5-1 and TRBJ2-2; TRBD2 aligns across 13 bases. The germline CDR1 and CDR2 sequences are SGHRS and YFSETQ. The CDR3 is 19 amino acids. V was clipped by 4 bases and J by 3 bases; unmatched bases: 12. CDR3 in amino acids: CASSARTSGSNSHTGELFF. The DNA of the CDR3 is TGCGCCAGCAGCGCTCGGACTAGCGGGAGTAATAGCCACACCGGGGAGCTGTTTTTT.

The rearrangement links TRBV5-5 to TRBJ1-2; no definite D call. Trimming took 1 base from V and 2 from J, leaving 12 bases between them. Germline-derived CDR1 and CDR2 are SGHKS and YYEKEE (reference sequence). This CDR3 region has 15 residues. CDR3: CASSLRSGNNYGYTF. The CDR3 region has the DNA TGTGCCAGCAGCTTGAGGTCAGGAAACAACTATGGCTACACCTTC.

The rearrangement links TRBV28 to TRBJ1-3; 8 bases align to TRBD1. The CDR3 length is 14 residues. CDR1 and CDR2 from the germline V gene are MDHEN and SYDVKM. V lost 6 bases, J lost 5 bases, and 6 bases stayed unmatched. The CDR3 DNA reads TGTGCCAGCAGCCCCGGACAGGGTAGAAACACCATATATTTT. Residues: CASSPGQGRNTIYF.

The V call is TRBV3-1 (or the pseudogene TRBV3-2), the J call TRBJ1-1; TRBD1 agrees at 9 bases. Per the germline V gene, CDR1 is LGHDT and CDR2 is YNNKEL (reference sequence). The V gene end was trimmed by 1 base and the J gene end by 5 bases; junction bases not matched to a gene: 5. CDR3 length: 15 amino acids. The CDR3 loop is CASSQGTGEMTEAFF. For the CDR3, the DNA is TGTGCCAGCAGCCAAGGGACAGGGGAAATGACTGAAGCTTTCTTT.

This clone is a singleton in its sample. The rearrangement uses TRBV5-6 and TRBJ2-2; D possibly corresponds to TRBD2 (5 bases). V was cut by 4 bases and J by 0 bases, with 10 bases left in between. The CDR3 has 15 amino acids. Per germline, CDR1 SGHDT and CDR2 YYEEEE. CDR3 sequence: CASSLGNSNTGELFF. In nucleotides, the CDR3 is TGTGCCAGCAGCCTCGGGAATTCGAACACCGGGGAGCTGTTTTTT.

Written as DNA, the CDR3 is TGTGCCAGCAGTTTGATGTCTCCAGGGCGGGGGAACACTGAAGCTTTCTTT. Translating it yields CASSLMSPGRGNTEAFF. The chain links TRBV27 to TRBJ1-1; TRBD1 is a possible D gene (5 bases). The CDR3 sequence is 17 residues long. V was cut by 3 bases and J by 1 base, with 18 bases left in between. CDR1 is MNHEY, CDR2 SMNVEV, per germline (reference sequence).